The clone carrying this T cell receptor (beta chain) was found a few times. Its antigen remains unidentified. The PCR employed 60 Vbeta primers together with 13 Jbeta primers. Here immunoSEQ multiplex PCR was the method, and the copy in TCRdb shows in-frame clones only, minus some. The sample records some 170,000 clones, around 77% being singletons. The CDR3 extends over 15 amino acids. The J segment lost 1 base and the V segment lost 3 bases, leaving 6 bases of the junction unmatched. The germline gives CDR1 MNHEY, CDR2 SMNVEV (reference sequence). This specimen comes from a study of cytomegalovirus exposure and HLA in healthy donors. Overall study results and limits: According to the study, around 180 TCR beta chains were cytomegalovirus-associated. A later analysis found TCR association rates differed by HLA locus, highest for DRB1 and lowest for HLA-C. The study found most TCR sequences rare, yet found some public TCRs in many donors.

Though nominally healthy at sampling, donors likely had unrecorded immune exposures. The V gene is TRBV27, the J gene TRBJ2-7, with TRBD1 matching over 7 bases. The specimen was PBMCs. This TCR came from a woman aged 40 to 50 in good health and CMV-seronegative. The CDR3 region has the DNA TGTGCCAGCAGTTTTCTAGGGGGCGAATCCTACGAGCAGTACTTC. Protein: CASSFLGGESYEQYF.